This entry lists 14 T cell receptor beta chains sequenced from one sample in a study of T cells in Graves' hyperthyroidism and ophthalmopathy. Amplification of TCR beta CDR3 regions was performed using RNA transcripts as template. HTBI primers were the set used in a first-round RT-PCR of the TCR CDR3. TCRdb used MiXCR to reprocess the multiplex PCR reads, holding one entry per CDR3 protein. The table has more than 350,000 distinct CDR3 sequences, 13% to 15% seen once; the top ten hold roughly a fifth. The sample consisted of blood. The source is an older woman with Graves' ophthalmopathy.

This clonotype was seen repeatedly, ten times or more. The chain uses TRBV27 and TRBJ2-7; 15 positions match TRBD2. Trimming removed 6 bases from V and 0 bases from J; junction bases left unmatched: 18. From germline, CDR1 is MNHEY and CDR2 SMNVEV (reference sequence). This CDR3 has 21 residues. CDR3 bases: TGTGCCAGCAGGGACAGCAGCACCGGGACTAGCGGGAGGCGGGCCTCCTACGAGCAGTACTTC. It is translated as CASRDSSTGTSGRRASYEQYF.

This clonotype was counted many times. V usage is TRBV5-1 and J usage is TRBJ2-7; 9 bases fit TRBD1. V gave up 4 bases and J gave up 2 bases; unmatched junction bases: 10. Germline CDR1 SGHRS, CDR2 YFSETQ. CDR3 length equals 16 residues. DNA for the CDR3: TGCGCCAGCAGCCAAGGGACAGGGACGATAACCTACGAGCAGTACTTC. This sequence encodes CASSQGTGTITYEQYF.

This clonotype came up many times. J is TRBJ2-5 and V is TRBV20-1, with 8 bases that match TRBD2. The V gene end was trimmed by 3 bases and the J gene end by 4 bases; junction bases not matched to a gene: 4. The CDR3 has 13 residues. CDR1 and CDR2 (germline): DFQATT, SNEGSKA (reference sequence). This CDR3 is CSASALAGETQYF. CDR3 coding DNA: TGCAGTGCTAGTGCCCTAGCGGGAGAGACCCAGTACTTC.

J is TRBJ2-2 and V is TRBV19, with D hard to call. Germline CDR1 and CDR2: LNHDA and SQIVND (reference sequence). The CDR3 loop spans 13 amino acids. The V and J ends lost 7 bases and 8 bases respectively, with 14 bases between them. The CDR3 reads CASKTVTAGELFF. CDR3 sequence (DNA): TGTGCCAGTAAAACGGTTACGGCTGGGGAGCTGTTTTTT.

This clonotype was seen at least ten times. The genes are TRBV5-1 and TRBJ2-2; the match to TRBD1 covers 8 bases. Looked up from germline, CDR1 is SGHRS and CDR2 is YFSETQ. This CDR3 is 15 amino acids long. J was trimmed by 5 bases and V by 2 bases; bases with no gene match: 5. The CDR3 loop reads CASSFQGARTGELFF. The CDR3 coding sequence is TGCGCCAGCAGCTTTCAGGGGGCGCGAACCGGGGAGCTGTTTTTT.

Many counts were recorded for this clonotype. The DNA of the CDR3 is TGCGCCAGCAGCTTGGACATGGCCCCGGGACAGAGCAACAATGAGCAGTTCTTC. Translating it yields CASSLDMAPGQSNNEQFF. The chain has TRBV5-1 and TRBJ2-1, with 7 bases identical to TRBD1. The V and J ends lost 0 bases and 5 bases, in that order; junction bases with no gene match: 14. Germline CDR1 is SGHRS and CDR2 is YFSETQ. This CDR3 has 18 residues. Complete variable domain (other parts from reference TRBV5-1 and TRBJ2-1): KAGVTQTPRYLIKTRGQQVTLSCSPISGHRSVSWYQQTPGQGLQFLFEYFSETQRNKGNFPGRFSGRQFSNSRSEMNVSTLELGDSALYLCASSLDMAPGQSNNEQFFGPGTRLTVL.

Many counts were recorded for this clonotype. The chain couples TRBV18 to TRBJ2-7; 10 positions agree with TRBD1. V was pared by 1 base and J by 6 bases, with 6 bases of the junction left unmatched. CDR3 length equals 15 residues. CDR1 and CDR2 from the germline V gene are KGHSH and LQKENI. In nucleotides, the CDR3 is TGTGCCAGCTCACCACAACGGGACAGGGGTGGCGAGCAGTACTTC. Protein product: CASSPQRDRGGEQYF.

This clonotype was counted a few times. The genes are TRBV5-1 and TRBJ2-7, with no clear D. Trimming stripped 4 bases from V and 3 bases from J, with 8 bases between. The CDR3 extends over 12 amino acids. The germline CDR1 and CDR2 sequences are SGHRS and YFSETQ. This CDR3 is CASSKGHYEQYF. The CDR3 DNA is TGCGCCAGCAGCAAAGGGCACTACGAGCAGTACTTC.

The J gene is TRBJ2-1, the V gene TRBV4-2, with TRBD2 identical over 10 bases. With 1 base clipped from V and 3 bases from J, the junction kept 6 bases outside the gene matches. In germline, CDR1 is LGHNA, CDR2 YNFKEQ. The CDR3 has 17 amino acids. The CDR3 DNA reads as TGTGCCAGCAGCCAAGCAGGGACTAGCGCGAACTACAATGAGCAGTTCTTC. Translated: CASSQAGTSANYNEQFF.

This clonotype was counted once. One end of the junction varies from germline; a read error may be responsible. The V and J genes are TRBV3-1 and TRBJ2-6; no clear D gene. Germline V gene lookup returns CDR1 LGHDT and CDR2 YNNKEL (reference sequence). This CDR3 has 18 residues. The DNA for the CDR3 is TGTGCCGGCAGCCAAGATCTGCGGACGCCTTCTGGGGCCAACGTCCTGACTTTC. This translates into CAGSQDLRTPSGANVLTF.

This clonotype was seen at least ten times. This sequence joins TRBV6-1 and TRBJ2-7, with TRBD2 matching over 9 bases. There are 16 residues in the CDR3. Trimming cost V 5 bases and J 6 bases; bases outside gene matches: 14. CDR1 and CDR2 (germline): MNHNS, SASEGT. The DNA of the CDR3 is TGTGCCAGCAGTCCCTTGGGTAGCGGGAGTTTTAGCGAGCAGTACTTC. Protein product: CASSPLGSGSFSEQYF.

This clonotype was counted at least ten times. CDR3 loop: CASIPLNGRANEQYF. The CDR3 DNA follows: TGTGCCAGCATCCCGCTGAACGGGAGGGCCAACGAGCAGTACTTC. This rearrangement joins TRBV4-2 to TRBJ2-7; 8 bases match TRBD2. Germline CDR1 and CDR2: LGHNA and YNFKEQ. Trimming took 7 bases from V and 5 from J; bases not matched to a gene: 13. This CDR3 comprises 15 residues.

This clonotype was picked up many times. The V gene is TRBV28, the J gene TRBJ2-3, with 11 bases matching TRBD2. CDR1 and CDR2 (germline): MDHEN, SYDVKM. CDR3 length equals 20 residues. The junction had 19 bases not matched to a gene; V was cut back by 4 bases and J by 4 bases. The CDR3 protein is CASSYRVGLAGGFAPDTQYF. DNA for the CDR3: TGTGCCAGCAGTTACAGGGTTGGGCTAGCGGGAGGTTTTGCACCAGATACGCAGTATTTT.

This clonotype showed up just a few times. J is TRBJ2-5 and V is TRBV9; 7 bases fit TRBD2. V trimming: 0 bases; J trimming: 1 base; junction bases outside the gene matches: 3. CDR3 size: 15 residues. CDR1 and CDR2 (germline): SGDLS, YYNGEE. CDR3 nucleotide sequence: TGTGCCAGCAGCGTAGGGCTAGCGGCCCAAGAGACCCAGTACTTC. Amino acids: CASSVGLAAQETQYF.